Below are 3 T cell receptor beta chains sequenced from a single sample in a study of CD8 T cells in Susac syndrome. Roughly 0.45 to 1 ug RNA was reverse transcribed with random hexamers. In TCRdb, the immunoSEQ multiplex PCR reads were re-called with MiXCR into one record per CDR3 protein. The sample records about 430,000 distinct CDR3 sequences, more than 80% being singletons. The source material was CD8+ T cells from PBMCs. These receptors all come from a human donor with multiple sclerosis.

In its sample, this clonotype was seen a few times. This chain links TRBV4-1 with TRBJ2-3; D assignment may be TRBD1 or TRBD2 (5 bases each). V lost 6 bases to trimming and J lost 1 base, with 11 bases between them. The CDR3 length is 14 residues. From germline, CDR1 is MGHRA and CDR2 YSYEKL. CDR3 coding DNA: TGCGCCAGCAGTCAGGGACCCGGCACAGATACGCAGTATTTT. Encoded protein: CASSQGPGTDTQYF.

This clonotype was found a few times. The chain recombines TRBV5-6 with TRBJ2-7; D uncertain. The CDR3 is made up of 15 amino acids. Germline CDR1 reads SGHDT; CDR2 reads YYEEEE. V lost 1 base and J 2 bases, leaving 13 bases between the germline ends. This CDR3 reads CASSLRTEETYEQYF. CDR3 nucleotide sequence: TGTGCCAGCAGCTTGAGGACGGAAGAGACCTACGAGCAGTACTTC.

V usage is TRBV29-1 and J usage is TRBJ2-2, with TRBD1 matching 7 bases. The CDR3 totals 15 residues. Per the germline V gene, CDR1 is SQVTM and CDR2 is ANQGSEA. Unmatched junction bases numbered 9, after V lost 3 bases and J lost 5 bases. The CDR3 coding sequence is TGCAGCGTTGAGGGTATCGGACAGGTTACCGGGGAGCTGTTTTTT. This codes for CSVEGIGQVTGELFF.